This T cell receptor (beta chain) was observed in a study of cytomegalovirus exposure and HLA in healthy donors. 60 Vbeta and 13 Jbeta primers were used in PCR. Profiled with immunoSEQ multiplex PCR; TCRdb holds only in-frame clones, not every one. Here the sample spans fewer than 45,000 clones, around 76% being singletons. This clone was detected a few times. Its antigen is unknown. Study-level findings and limits: Most likely, a cluster of highly shared sequence variants arose as a sequencing artifact.

Sequences were obtained from PBMCs. The origin of this receptor is a woman in her twenties or thirties in good health and CMV-seropositive.

CDR3 in DNA: TGCAGCGTTGGACAGGGGGAGCCCACAGATACGCAGTATTTT. As protein: CSVGQGEPTDTQYF. The rearrangement links TRBV29-1 to TRBJ2-3, with TRBD1 matching over 9 bases. The CDR3 loop spans 14 amino acids. Germline CDR1 and CDR2: SQVTM and ANQGSEA. J gave up 2 bases and V 4 bases, and 4 bases lay outside the gene matches.